The subject of this entry is one T cell receptor beta chain. The antigen remains undetermined. In germline, CDR1 is MNHEY, CDR2 SMNVEV (reference sequence). Trimming cost V 7 bases and J 1 base, with 13 bases left between them. The CDR3 contains 14 residues. The sample originates from a study of T cell responses to AZD1222 COVID-19 vaccine. General study points: With dominance at 160-218 and 743-854, vaccine-associated CD4 TCRs spanned spike. Spike-specific TCR breadth and depth both grew after two AZD1222 doses.

Timing groups of about 4 and about 12 weeks for second doses were pooled. Method: immunoSEQ multiplex PCR; TCRdb's copy keeps in-frame clones and lacks some. The sample has around 130,000 clones; 88% are singletons. The chain uses TRBV27 and TRBJ1-2; no clear D. The receptor was derived from an adult who received the AZD1222 COVID-19 vaccine. The material sequenced was peripheral blood, taken 28 days after the second AZD1222 dose. CDR3 residues: CASTDGYGNYGYTF. The CDR3 nucleotides are TGTGCCAGCACCGATGGCTACGGTAACTATGGCTACACCTTC.